This T cell receptor (beta chain) came from a study of regulatory T cells in long-lasting Graves disease. Time point described: newly diagnosed GD, antithyroid drugs for less than 3 months. Researchers made the TCR library from RNA that was extracted from PBMCs. The authors built TCR beta libraries using iRepertoire HTBI primers and Arm-PCR of CDR3 regions. One entry per CDR3 protein, called by TCRdb with MiXCR from the multiplex PCR reads. The sample records 400,000 to 500,000 distinct CDR3 sequences, approximately 14% being singletons. This CDR3 contains 14 residues. Germline V CDR1 and CDR2: SEHNR, FQNEAQ (reference sequence). Trimming at V came to 5 bases and at J to 6 bases, leaving 7 bases not matched to a gene. The same data also contributed to another study, on T cells in Graves' hyperthyroidism and ophthalmopathy.

The chain links TRBV7-9 to TRBJ2-7; 10 bases fit TRBD2. The receptor was isolated from a woman between 50 and 59 years old with Graves disease. Source: peripheral blood mononuclear cells (PBMCs), taken at new diagnosis, from a patient treated with antithyroid drugs. CDR3: CASSLSGRLCEQYF. CDR3 nucleotides: TGTGCCAGCAGCCTTAGCGGGAGGCTCTGCGAGCAGTACTTC. Based on the CDR3 plus reference TRBV7-9 and TRBJ2-7, the full variable domain is DTGVSQNPRHKITKRGQNVTFRCDPISEHNRLYWYRQTLGQGPEFLTYFQNEAQLEKSRLLSDRFSAERPKGSFSTLEIQRTEQGDSAMYLCASSLSGRLCEQYFGPGTRLTVT.